The rows below give T cell receptor beta chains drawn from one sample of a study of response to subunit inactivated influenza vaccine. One entry per CDR3 protein, called by TCRdb with MiXCR from the RT-PCR reads. There are more than 600,000 distinct CDR3 sequences in the sample; about 18% occur only once, and about a tenth lies in the top ten. Sequencing used PBMCs from blood, obtained 4 to 6 days after vaccination. Every receptor here comes from a man aged 45-60 years who received an inactivated influenza vaccine. Each CDR3 is given with its conserved first and last residue. Fields, in order: V gene, J gene, clone size, D gene, CDR3 protein, CDR3 DNA. A D gene is named only where the DNA matches it firmly. Size tells how often a clone was seen (once, few, many) or the class of an expanded clone, and some rows leave it out.

>TRBV20-1|TRBJ2-5|NA|NA
CSAFKEGRGETQYF
TGCAGTGCTTTCAAGGAGGGTAGAGGGGAGACCCAGTACTTC
>TRBV7-2|TRBJ2-6|NA|NA
CASSLAGVGANVLTF
TGTGCCAGCAGCTTAGCTGGGGTGGGGGCCAACGTCCTGACTTTC
>TRBV12-3/TRBV12-4|TRBJ2-1|many|NA
CASRLGRQLNEQFF
TGTGCCAGCCGTCTGGGGAGGCAGCTCAATGAGCAGTTCTTC
>TRBV20-1|TRBJ2-5|few|TRBD2
CSAPGLAWYQETQYF
TGCAGTGCTCCAGGACTAGCGTGGTACCAAGAGACCCAGTACTTC
>TRBV20-1|TRBJ2-2|few|NA
CSARVANTGELFF
TGCAGTGCTAGAGTGGCGAACACCGGGGAGCTGTTTTTT
>TRBV9|TRBJ2-1|NA|NA
CASSVHGDPYNEQFF
TGTGCCAGCAGCGTACACGGGGATCCCTACAATGAGCAGTTCTTC
>TRBV7-2|TRBJ2-1|NA|TRBD2
CASSLTGGTRPYNEQFF
TGTGCCAGCAGCTTAACGGGCGGGACTAGACCATACAATGAGCAGTTCTTC
>TRBV20-1|TRBJ2-4|NA|NA
CSARDRRGSYPKNIQYF
TGCAGTGCTAGAGATCGCCGAGGGTCCTATCCTAAAAACATTCAGTACTTC
>TRBV20-1|TRBJ2-7|NA|TRBD2
CSATGRGGSYEQYF
TGCAGTGCCACCGGGAGGGGTGGTAGTTACGAGCAGTACTTC
>TRBV6-2/TRBV6-3|TRBJ2-4|NA|TRBD1
CASSSRTGIRNIQYF
TGTGCCAGCAGTTCACGGACAGGGATAAGAAACATTCAGTACTTC
>TRBV11-2|TRBJ2-3|few|TRBD1
CASTRGGTGGRLTDTQYF
TGTGCCAGTACCCGGGGCGGGACAGGGGGAAGGTTGACAGATACGCAGTATTTT
>TRBV29-1|TRBJ2-5|NA|NA
CSADDVGTQYF
TGCAGCGCTGACGATGTCGGGACCCAGTACTTC
>TRBV9|TRBJ1-6|few|NA
CASSGGTTSHNSPLHF
TGTGCCAGCAGCGGTGGGACAACCAGCCATAATTCACCCCTCCACTTT
>TRBV18|TRBJ2-3|few|NA
CASSSKVRGGTDTQYF
TGTGCCAGCTCATCCAAAGTCAGGGGAGGAACAGATACGCAGTATTTT
>TRBV10-3|TRBJ1-5|few|NA
CAISESQGSNQPQHF
TGTGCCATCAGTGAGTCCCAGGGTAGCAATCAGCCCCAGCATTTT
>TRBV20-1|TRBJ2-4|many|TRBD2
CSATGLAIQNIQYF
TGCAGTGCTACAGGACTAGCGATTCAAAACATTCAGTACTTC
>TRBV11-1|TRBJ2-6|few|TRBD1
CASSSPPIQGDSGANVLTF
TGTGCCAGCAGCTCCCCCCCCATCCAGGGGGACTCTGGGGCCAACGTCCTGACTTTC
>TRBV27|TRBJ2-3|NA|TRBD2
CASSGSGGPDTQYF
TGTGCCAGCAGTGGAAGCGGGGGTCCAGATACGCAGTATTTT
>TRBV10-2|TRBJ1-1|few|NA
CASSVSRGNTEAFF
TGCGCCAGCAGTGTTAGCCGAGGGAACACTGAAGCTTTCTTT
>TRBV7-9|TRBJ1-5|NA|TRBD1
CASSLDDREGQPQHF
TGTGCCAGCAGCTTAGACGACAGGGAGGGTCAGCCCCAGCATTTT
>TRBV20-1|TRBJ1-1|NA|NA
CSAIGQTRTEAFF
TGCAGTGCTATTGGACAGACGAGGACTGAAGCTTTCTTT
>TRBV11-2|TRBJ2-1|NA|TRBD1
CASRYRDRGLDEQFF
TGTGCCAGTCGGTACCGGGACAGGGGTCTTGATGAGCAGTTCTTC